This T cell receptor (beta chain) was captured in a study of T-cell reconstitution after alpha-beta-depleted transplantation in children. Unique molecular identifiers were incorporated into the prepared TCRbeta library. TCRdb ran MiXCR on the PCR reads and lists one entry per CDR3 protein. The sample yields around 380,000 distinct CDR3 sequences, around 9.9% seen once. This clonotype was recorded a few times. There are 13 residues in the CDR3. Germline assignment: CDR1 SQVTM and CDR2 ANQGSEA. This receptor was identified in a human donor who donated a stem cell graft to a child with acute myeloid leukemia. The rearrangement links TRBV29-1 to TRBJ2-5; D remains ambiguous. The input for sequencing was PBMCs from the stem cell graft donor, taken from the stem cell graft. CDR3 coding DNA: TGCACCGGCTCGGTTTTGGCCGGCGAGACCCAGTACTTC. Its protein is CTGSVLAGETQYF.